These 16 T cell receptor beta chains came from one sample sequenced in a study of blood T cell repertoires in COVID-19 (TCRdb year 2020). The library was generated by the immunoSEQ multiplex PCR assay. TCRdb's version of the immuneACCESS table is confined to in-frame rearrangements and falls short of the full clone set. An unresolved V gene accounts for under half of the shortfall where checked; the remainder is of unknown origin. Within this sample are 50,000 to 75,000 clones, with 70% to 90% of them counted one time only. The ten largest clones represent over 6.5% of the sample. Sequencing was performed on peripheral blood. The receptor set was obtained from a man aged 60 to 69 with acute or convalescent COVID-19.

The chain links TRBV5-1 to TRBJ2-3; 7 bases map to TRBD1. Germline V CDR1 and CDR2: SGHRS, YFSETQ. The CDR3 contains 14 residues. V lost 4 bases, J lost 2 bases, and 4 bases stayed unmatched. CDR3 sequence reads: CASSLGQDTDTQYF. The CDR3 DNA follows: TGCGCCAGCAGCCTTGGACAGGACACAGATACGCAGTATTTT. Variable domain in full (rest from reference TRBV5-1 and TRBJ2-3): KAGVTQTPRYLIKTRGQQVTLSCSPISGHRSVSWYQQTPGQGLQFLFEYFSETQRNKGNFPGRFSGRQFSNSRSEMNVSTLELGDSALYLCASSLGQDTDTQYFGPGTRLTVL.

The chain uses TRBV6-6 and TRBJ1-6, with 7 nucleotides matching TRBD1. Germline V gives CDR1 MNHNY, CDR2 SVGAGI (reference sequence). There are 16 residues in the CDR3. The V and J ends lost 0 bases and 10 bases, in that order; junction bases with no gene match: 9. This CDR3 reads CASSYSTGGGDSPLHF. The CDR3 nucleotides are TGTGCCAGCAGTTACTCGACGGGAGGGGGCGACTCACCCCTCCACTTT.

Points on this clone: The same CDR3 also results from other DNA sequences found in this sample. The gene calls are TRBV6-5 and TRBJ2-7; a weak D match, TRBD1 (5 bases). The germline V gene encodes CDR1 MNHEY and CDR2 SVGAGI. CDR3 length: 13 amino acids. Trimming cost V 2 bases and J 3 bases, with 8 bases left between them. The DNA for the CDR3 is TGTGCCAGCAGTTACGGTACAGGCTACGAGCAGTACTTC. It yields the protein CASSYGTGYEQYF.

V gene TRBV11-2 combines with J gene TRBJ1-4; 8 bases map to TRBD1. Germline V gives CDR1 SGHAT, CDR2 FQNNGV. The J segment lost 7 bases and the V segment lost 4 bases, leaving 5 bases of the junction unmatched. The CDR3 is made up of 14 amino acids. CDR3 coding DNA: TGTGCCAGCAGCTCTCGGACAGGGACTGAAAAACTGTTTTTT. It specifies CASSSRTGTEKLFF.

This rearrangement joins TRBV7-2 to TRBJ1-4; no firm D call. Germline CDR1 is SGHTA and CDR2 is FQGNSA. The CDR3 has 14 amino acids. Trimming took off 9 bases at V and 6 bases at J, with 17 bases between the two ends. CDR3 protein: CARTPGAWDEKLFF. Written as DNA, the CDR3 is TGTGCCAGGACCCCGGGTGCCTGGGATGAAAAACTGTTTTTT.

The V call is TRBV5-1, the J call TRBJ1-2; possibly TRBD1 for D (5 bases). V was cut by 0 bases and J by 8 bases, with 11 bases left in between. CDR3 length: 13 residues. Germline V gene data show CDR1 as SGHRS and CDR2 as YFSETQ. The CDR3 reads CASSLDRKGGYTF. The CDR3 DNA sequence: TGCGCCAGCAGCTTGGACAGGAAAGGCGGCTACACCTTC.

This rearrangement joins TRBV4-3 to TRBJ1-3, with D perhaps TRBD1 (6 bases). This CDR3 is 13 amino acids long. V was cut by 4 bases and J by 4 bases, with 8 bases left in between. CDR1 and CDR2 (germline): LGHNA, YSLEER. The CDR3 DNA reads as TGCGCCAGCAGCCTCGGACAGGGAAACACCATATATTTT. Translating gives CASSLGQGNTIYF.

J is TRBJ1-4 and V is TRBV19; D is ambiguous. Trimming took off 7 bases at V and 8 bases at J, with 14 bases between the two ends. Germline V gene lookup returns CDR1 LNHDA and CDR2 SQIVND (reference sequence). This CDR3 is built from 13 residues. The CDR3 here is CASTPRLGEKLFF. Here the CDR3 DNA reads TGTGCCAGTACCCCCAGACTTGGGGAAAAACTGTTTTTT. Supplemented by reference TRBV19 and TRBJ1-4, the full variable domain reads DGGITQSPKYLFRKEGQNVTLSCEQNLNHDAMYWYRQDPGQGLRLIYYSQIVNDFQKGDIAEGYSVSREKKESFPLTVTSAQKNPTAFYLCASTPRLGEKLFFGSGTQLSVL.

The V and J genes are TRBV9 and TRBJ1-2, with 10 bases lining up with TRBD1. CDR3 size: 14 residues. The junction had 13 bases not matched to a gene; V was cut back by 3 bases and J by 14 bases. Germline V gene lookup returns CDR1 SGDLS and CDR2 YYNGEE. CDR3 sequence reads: CASSADRDRGGATF. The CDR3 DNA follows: TGTGCCAGCAGCGCGGACCGGGACAGGGGCGGGGCGACCTTC. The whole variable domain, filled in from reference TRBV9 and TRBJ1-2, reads DSGVTQTPKHLITATGQRVTLRCSPRSGDLSVYWYQQSLDQGLQFLIQYYNGEERAKGNILERFSAQQFPDLHSELNLSSLELGDSALYFCASSADRDRGGATFGSGTRLTVV.

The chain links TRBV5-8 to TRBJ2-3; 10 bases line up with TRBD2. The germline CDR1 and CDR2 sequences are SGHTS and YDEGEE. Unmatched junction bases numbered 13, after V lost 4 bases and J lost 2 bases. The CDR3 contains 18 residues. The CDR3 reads CASSQISPTSGTTDTQYF. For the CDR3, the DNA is TGTGCCAGCAGCCAGATCTCTCCAACTAGCGGGACCACAGATACGCAGTATTTT.

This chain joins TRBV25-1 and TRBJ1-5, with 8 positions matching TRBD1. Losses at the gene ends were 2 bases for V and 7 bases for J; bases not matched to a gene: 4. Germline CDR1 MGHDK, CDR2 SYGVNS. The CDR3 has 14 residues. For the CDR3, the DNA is TGTGCCAGCAGTGAACAACAGGGGGACCAGCCCCAGCATTTT. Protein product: CASSEQQGDQPQHF.

CDR3: CASSTPGQGYGYTF. DNA of the CDR3: TGTGCCAGTAGTACCCCCGGACAGGGGTATGGCTACACCTTC. The chain joins TRBV19 to TRBJ1-2; TRBD1 agrees at 9 bases. CDR1 LNHDA and CDR2 SQIVND come from the germline V gene (reference sequence). The CDR3 runs to 14 residues. V was clipped by 4 bases and J by 5 bases; unmatched bases: 5.

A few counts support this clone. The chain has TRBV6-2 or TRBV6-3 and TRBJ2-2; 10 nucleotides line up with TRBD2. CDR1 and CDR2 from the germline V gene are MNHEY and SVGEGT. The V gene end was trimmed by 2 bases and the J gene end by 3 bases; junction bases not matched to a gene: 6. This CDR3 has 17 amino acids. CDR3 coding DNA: TGTGCCAGCAGTTACGCCTCCCTAGCGGGGGACACCGGGGAGCTGTTTTTT. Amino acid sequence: CASSYASLAGDTGELFF.

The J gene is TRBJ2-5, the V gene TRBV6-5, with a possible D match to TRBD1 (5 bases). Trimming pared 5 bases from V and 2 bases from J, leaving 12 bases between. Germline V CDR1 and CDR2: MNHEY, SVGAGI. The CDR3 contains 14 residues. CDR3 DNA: TGTGCCAGCAGTCCGCGAGCAGGGCAAGAGACCCAGTACTTC. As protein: CASSPRAGQETQYF.

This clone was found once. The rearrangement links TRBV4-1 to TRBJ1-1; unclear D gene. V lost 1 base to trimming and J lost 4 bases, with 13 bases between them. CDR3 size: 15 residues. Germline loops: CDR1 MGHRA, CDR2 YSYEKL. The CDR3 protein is CASSQARGISTEAFF. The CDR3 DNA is TGCGCCAGCAGCCAAGCTAGAGGGATTAGCACTGAAGCTTTCTTT.

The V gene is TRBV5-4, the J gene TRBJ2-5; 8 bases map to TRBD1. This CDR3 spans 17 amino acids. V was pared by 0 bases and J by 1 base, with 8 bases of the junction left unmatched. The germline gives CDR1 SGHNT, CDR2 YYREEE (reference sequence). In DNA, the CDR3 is TGTGCCAGCAGCTTGGTAGGACAGGGATGGGGCCAAGAGACCCAGTACTTC. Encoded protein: CASSLVGQGWGQETQYF.